This T cell receptor (beta chain) was recorded in a study of blood T cell repertoires in COVID-19. The overall study: Sources were T cells, B-cell-depleted T cells, or PBMCs; the material itself was cDNA or gDNA.

TCRdb's table, derived via immunoSEQ multiplex PCR, lists solely in-frame clones and lacks some. The sample records hundreds of thousands of clones, approximately 90% being singletons. CDR1 and CDR2 (germline): MNHEY, SMNVEV (reference sequence). V dropped 7 bases and J dropped 7; count of bases not matched to a gene: 10. The CDR3 runs 15 residues. Participant ages covered roughly 18 to 89 years across about 25 US areas. Membership in each cohort depended on participant-reported clinical history. Two negative PCRs, clearance, or symptom resolution had been documented for recovered Cohort 3 donors. The sequencing input was PBMCs or T cells enriched from blood (not recorded which). The sequence came from a man aged 30 to 45 who had recovered from COVID-19. The chain recombines TRBV27 with TRBJ1-6; 7 nucleotides align to TRBD1. The CDR3 DNA follows: TGTGCCAGCAAACCGCGACAGGGTCCAAATTCACCCCTCCACTTT. Translated: CASKPRQGPNSPLHF.